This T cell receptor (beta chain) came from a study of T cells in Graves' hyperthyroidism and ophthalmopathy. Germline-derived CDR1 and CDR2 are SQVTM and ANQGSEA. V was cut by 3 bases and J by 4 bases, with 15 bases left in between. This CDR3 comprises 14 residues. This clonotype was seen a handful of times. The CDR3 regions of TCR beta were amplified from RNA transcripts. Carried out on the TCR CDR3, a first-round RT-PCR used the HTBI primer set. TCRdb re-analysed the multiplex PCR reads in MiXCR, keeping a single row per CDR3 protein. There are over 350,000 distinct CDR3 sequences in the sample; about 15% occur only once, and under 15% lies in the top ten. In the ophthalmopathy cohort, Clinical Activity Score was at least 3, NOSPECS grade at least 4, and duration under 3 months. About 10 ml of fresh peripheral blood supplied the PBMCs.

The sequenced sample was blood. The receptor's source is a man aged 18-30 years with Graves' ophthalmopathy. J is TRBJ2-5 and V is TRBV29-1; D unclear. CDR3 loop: CSVESPQAPETQYF. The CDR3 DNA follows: TGCAGCGTTGAGTCGCCCCAGGCACCAGAGACCCAGTACTTC. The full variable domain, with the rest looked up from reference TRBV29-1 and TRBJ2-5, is SAVISQKPSRDICQRGTSLTIQCQVDSQVTMMFWYRQQPGQSLTLIATANQGSEATYESGFVIDKFPISRPNLTFSTLTVSNMSPEDSSIYLCSVESPQAPETQYFGPGTRLLVL.